This T cell receptor beta chain stems from a study of regulatory T cells in long-lasting Graves disease. Ten or more counts support this clonotype. Time point of the sample: newly diagnosed GD, antithyroid drugs for less than 3 months. Following extraction of RNA from PBMCs, that RNA was used to make the TCR library. The CDR3 runs 14 residues. The germline CDR1 and CDR2 sequences are SEHNR and FQNEAQ (reference sequence). Trimming left V 2 bases short and J 1 base short, with 8 bases between. Investigators prepared the TCR beta libraries by applying iRepertoire HTBI primers and Arm-PCR of CDR3 regions. One entry per CDR3 protein, called by TCRdb with MiXCR from the multiplex PCR reads. There are 350,000 to 550,000 distinct CDR3 sequences in the sample; about a sixth occur only once, and 20% to 25% lies in the top ten. Separately, the same data were catalogued under a study of T cells in Graves' hyperthyroidism and ophthalmopathy.

The clonotype originates from a woman aged 18-35 years with Graves disease. The source material was peripheral blood mononuclear cells (PBMCs), sampled at new diagnosis, from a patient treated with antithyroid drugs. The V and J genes are TRBV7-9 and TRBJ1-1; D remains ambiguous. The CDR3 nucleotides are TGTGCCAGCAGCTTAAGGGAACGGAACACTGAAGCTTTCTTT. This gives the protein CASSLRERNTEAFF. Based on the CDR3 plus reference TRBV7-9 and TRBJ1-1, the full variable domain is DTGVSQNPRHKITKRGQNVTFRCDPISEHNRLYWYRQTLGQGPEFLTYFQNEAQLEKSRLLSDRFSAERPKGSFSTLEIQRTEQGDSAMYLCASSLRERNTEAFFGQGTRLTVV.